The 3 T cell receptor beta chains given below trace back to one sample, sequenced in a study of blood T cells in healthy people across ages. A second about 7 to 11 cycle PCR used barcoded and J-beta primers. MiXCR, run by TCRdb on the 5' RACE reads, gives a single entry per CDR3 protein. The table shows about 840,000 distinct CDR3 sequences, with almost 30% occurring only once. The same sample was also studied in work on T cells of mothers and their children.

The sequenced sample consisted of blood. The receptors stem from a woman in her forties in good health.

CDR3 sequence (DNA): TGTGCCAGCAGCCAAGGTAGCGGTTTCAGGGGCGACTATGGCTACACCTTC. This codes for CASSQGSGFRGDYGYTF. The V and J genes are TRBV3-1 and TRBJ1-2; D may be TRBD1 (6 bases). Trimming took off 1 base at V and 3 bases at J, with 18 bases between the two ends. The CDR3 has 17 amino acids. In germline, CDR1 is LGHDT, CDR2 YNNKEL (reference sequence).

V and J are TRBV7-3 and TRBJ2-3; D may match TRBD1 or TRBD2 (5 bases each). Germline CDR1 is SGHTA and CDR2 is FQGTGA. The CDR3 sequence is 16 residues long. The V and J ends lost 4 bases and 2 bases respectively, with 16 bases between them. In nucleotides, the CDR3 is TGTGCCAGCAGCTCCCCGACAGAGGACTTCACAGATACGCAGTATTTT. Translation: CASSSPTEDFTDTQYF. Supplemented by reference TRBV7-3 and TRBJ2-3, the full variable domain reads GAGVSQTPSNKVTEKGKYVELRCDPISGHTALYWYRQSLGQGPEFLIYFQGTGAADDSGLPNDRFFAVRPEGSVSTLKIQRTERGDSAVYLCASSSPTEDFTDTQYFGPGTRLTVL.

This clonotype was seen repeatedly, ten times or more. The chain combines TRBV5-1 with TRBJ2-5; possibly TRBD1 for D (6 bases). The germline V gene encodes CDR1 SGHRS and CDR2 YFSETQ. This CDR3 spans 14 amino acids. The V gene lost 6 bases and the J gene lost 1 base, with 13 bases spanning the gap. CDR3 coding DNA: TGCGCCAGCACAATTCTGACAGGCCAAGAGACCCAGTACTTC. Amino acids: CASTILTGQETQYF.